This T cell receptor beta chain originates from a study of blood T cell repertoires in COVID-19. The V gene's germline CDR1 is MGHDK and CDR2 SYGVNS. CDR3 size: 15 residues. J was trimmed by 8 bases and V by 8 bases; bases with no gene match: 13. Generated by immunoSEQ multiplex PCR, the TCRdb table keeps only in-frame clones and is missing some. This table has over 65,000 clones, approximately 80% appearing once. V gene TRBV25-1 combines with J gene TRBJ2-1, with 9 positions matching TRBD2. This clonotype originated in an elderly man with active or convalescent COVID-19. The specimen sequenced was peripheral blood. The CDR3 loop reads CASSPGVAGEYEQFF. DNA for the CDR3: TGTGCCAGCTCCCCAGGGGTAGCGGGAGAGTATGAGCAGTTCTTC.